The rows below give T cell receptor beta chains drawn from one sample of a study of CD8 T cells in ankylosing spondylitis. TCRdb analysed the 5' RACE reads with MiXCR anew, one entry per CDR3 protein. This repertoire shows roughly 230,000 distinct CDR3 sequences, 15% to 20% found once; its top ten account for around 33%. Sequencing input: blood, either unsorted or a sorted T cell fraction (not recorded which). The receptors derive from a male donor with ankylosing spondylitis or in good health (not recorded which). Both conserved end residues are part of each CDR3. The order of the fields is V gene, clone size, D gene, J gene, CDR3 protein, CDR3 DNA. D genes are given only for firm matches. Clone size is not always given. Where it is, it says once, few, many or a class for expanded clones.

>TRBV28|NA|NA|TRBJ2-7
CASSLSASSYEQSF
TGTGCCAGCAGTTTATCGGCTAGCTCCTACGAGCAGTCCTTC
>TRBV7-9|few|NA|TRBJ2-1
CASSLDWADNEQFF
TGTGCCAGCAGCTTAGATTGGGCAGACAATGAGCAGTTCTTC
>TRBV29-1|NA|NA|TRBJ2-1
CSALMGGVEQFF
TGCAGTGCGTTGATGGGGGGAGTTGAGCAGTTCTTC
>TRBV10-3|NA|NA|TRBJ2-3
CAIRTSDTQYF
TGTGCCATCAGGACCTCAGATACGCAGTATTTT
>TRBV29-1|NA|NA|TRBJ1-1
CIVEVGGSNTEAFF
TGCATCGTTGAAGTAGGAGGATCTAACACTGAAGCTTTCTTT
>TRBV9|NA|NA|TRBJ2-2
CASSVEEAGPNTGELFF
TGTGCCAGCAGCGTAGAAGAGGCAGGCCCGAACACCGGGGAGCTGTTTTTT
>TRBV30|few|NA|TRBJ2-1
CAWSDLAYNEQFF
TGTGCCTGGAGTGATCTAGCCTACAATGAGCAGTTCTTC
>TRBV29-1|few|NA|TRBJ2-3
CSVEDPGSNTDTQYF
TGCAGCGTTGAAGACCCCGGGTCGAACACAGATACGCAGTATTTT
>TRBV27|many|NA|TRBJ2-2
CASSLIPQGGTGELFF
TGTGCCAGCAGTTTAATCCCACAGGGAGGTACCGGGGAGCTGTTTTTT
>TRBV28|few|TRBD1|TRBJ2-1
CASSLMGQGYNEQFF
TGTGCCAGCAGTTTAATGGGACAGGGTTACAATGAGCAGTTCTTC
>TRBV6-1|few|NA|TRBJ2-1
CASSQDVTGSNEQFF
TGTGCCAGCAGTCAGGATGTGACAGGATCCAATGAGCAGTTCTTC
>TRBV6-5|NA|NA|TRBJ2-3
CASSYLGSDTQYF
TGTGCCAGCAGTTACCTGGGGTCAGATACGCAGTATTTT
>TRBV3-1|NA|TRBD1|TRBJ2-7
CASTNRDRLIYEQYF
TGTGCCAGCACCAACCGGGACAGGCTGATCTACGAGCAGTACTTC
>TRBV12-3/TRBV12-4|NA|NA|TRBJ1-1
CASRGGLEAFF
TGTGCCAGCAGGGGGGGACTGGAAGCTTTCTTT
>TRBV29-1|NA|NA|TRBJ1-1
CSVEVPVNTEAFF
TGCAGCGTTGAAGTTCCAGTGAACACTGAAGCTTTCTTT
>TRBV4-1|NA|TRBD1|TRBJ1-4
CASSQDVGGSSNEKLFF
TGCGCCAGCAGCCAAGATGTAGGGGGCTCATCTAATGAAAAACTGTTTTTT
>TRBV30|many|TRBD2|TRBJ2-3
CAWSAGGTDTQYF
TGTGCCTGGAGTGCGGGAGGTACAGATACGCAGTATTTT
>TRBV6-5|few|NA|TRBJ1-1
CASSYQLVNTEAFF
TGTGCTAGCAGTTATCAATTGGTGAACACTGAAGCTTTCTTT
>TRBV29-1|many|TRBD2|TRBJ2-7
CSARTSAYEQYF
TGCAGCGCCCGGACTAGCGCATACGAGCAGTACTTC
>TRBV28|NA|NA|TRBJ2-1
CASSRVVSNEQFF
TGTGCCAGCAGCCGGGTAGTGTCCAATGAGCAGTTCTTC
>TRBV19|NA|NA|TRBJ2-7
CASSMGANSYEQYF
TGTGCCAGTAGTATGGGGGCCAACTCCTACGAGCAGTACTTC
>TRBV7-9|few|NA|TRBJ2-7
CASSVSRDPEQYF
TGTGCCAGCAGCGTTAGCCGGGACCCAGAGCAGTACTTC
>TRBV5-1|NA|NA|TRBJ2-5
CASSLGQLKYQETQYF
TGCGCCAGCAGCTTAGGACAGCTCAAGTACCAAGAGACCCAGTACTTC
>TRBV6-4|many|NA|TRBJ2-1
CASSDAPRNNEQFF
TGTGCCAGCAGTGACGCTCCCCGTAACAATGAGCAGTTCTTC
>TRBV9|NA|TRBD2|TRBJ2-2
CASSTQASGMGTGELFF
TGTGCCAGCAGCACCCAGGCTAGCGGGATGGGCACCGGGGAGCTGTTTTTT
>TRBV10-3|NA|NA|TRBJ1-5
CAISESGQANQPQHF
TGTGCCATCAGTGAGTCTGGACAAGCAAATCAGCCCCAGCATTTT
>TRBV18|NA|TRBD1|TRBJ2-7
CASSPAGTGGFYF
TGTGCCAGCTCACCAGCTGGGACAGGGGGCTTCTACTTC
>TRBV10-3|few|TRBD1|TRBJ1-2
CAIRARQGQHTF
TGTGCCATCAGGGCCAGACAGGGTCAGCACACCTTC
>TRBV15|NA|NA|TRBJ2-3
CATSSRRGATDTQYF
TGTGCCACCAGCTCCCGTAGGGGAGCCACAGATACGCAGTATTTT
>TRBV29-1|NA|TRBD2|TRBJ2-3
CSVYKLAGGTDTQYF
TGCAGCGTTTACAAGCTAGCGGGAGGAACAGATACGCAGTATTTT
>TRBV9|many|NA|TRBJ2-7
CASSVGTPSYEQYF
TGTGCCAGCAGCGTCGGGACACCATCCTACGAGCAGTACTTC
>TRBV6-1|few|NA|TRBJ2-6
CASRGRDADNVANVLTF
TGTGCCAGCAGGGGCCGGGACGCCGATAATGTGGCCAACGTCCTGACTTTC
>TRBV27|many|TRBD1|TRBJ2-7
CASSLLMTGAYEQYF
TGTGCCAGCAGTTTACTTATGACAGGGGCCTACGAGCAGTACTTC
>TRBV29-1|NA|TRBD1|TRBJ1-2
CSVESSGQNYGYTF
TGCAGCGTTGAATCATCGGGACAGAACTATGGCTACACCTTC
>TRBV20-1|many|NA|TRBJ1-3
CSARDDGFGNTIYF
TGCAGTGCTAGAGATGACGGGTTTGGAAACACCATATATTTT
>TRBV4-2|few|TRBD2|TRBJ2-2
CASSQEVSGTSLTGELFF
TGTGCCAGCAGCCAAGAGGTATCGGGGACTAGCCTCACCGGGGAGCTGTTTTTT
>TRBV29-1|few|TRBD1|TRBJ2-1
CSVHNPGQGTYNEQFF
TGCAGCGTCCATAACCCGGGACAGGGAACCTACAATGAGCAGTTCTTC
>TRBV20-1|few|NA|TRBJ1-1
CSASRGGSPEAFF
TGCAGTGCTTCCCGCGGGGGTTCGCCTGAAGCTTTCTTT
>TRBV20-1|NA|TRBD2|TRBJ2-7
CSADRTSGTPNLYEQYF
TGCAGTGCCGACCGGACTAGCGGAACACCCAATCTCTACGAGCAGTACTTC
>TRBV6-1|few|TRBD2|TRBJ2-1
CASSRDTSGIYNEQFF
TGTGCCAGCAGTCGGGATACTAGCGGAATATACAATGAGCAGTTCTTC
>TRBV5-1|few|NA|TRBJ2-7
CASSLVSGSDYEQYF
TGCGCCAGCAGCTTGGTTTCCGGATCCGACTACGAGCAGTACTTC
>TRBV7-9|few|TRBD2|TRBJ2-3
CASSSDSGRFTDTQYF
TGTGCCAGCAGCTCCGATAGCGGGAGGTTCACAGATACGCAGTATTTT
>TRBV25-1|NA|NA|TRBJ1-2
CASSVDYGYTF
TGTGCCAGCAGTGTAGATTATGGCTACACCTTC
>TRBV12-3/TRBV12-4|NA|TRBD1|TRBJ2-3
CASSTGVGTDTQYF
TGTGCCAGCAGCACAGGGGTAGGGACAGATACGCAGTATTTT
>TRBV7-3|few|NA|TRBJ2-7
CASSLNPSRFYEQYF
TGTGCCAGCAGCTTAAATCCCAGCCGATTCTACGAGCAGTACTTC
>TRBV20-1|few|TRBD2|TRBJ2-7
CSARDPASGYEQYF
TGCAGTGCTAGAGATCCGGCTAGCGGCTACGAGCAGTACTTC